The 23 T cell receptor beta chains below come from one sample, sequenced in a study of shared clonotypes between healthy human individuals. Data came from immunoSEQ multiplex PCR; TCRdb stores just in-frame clones and leaves some out. The data contain 600,000 to 700,000 clones, about 80% of them singletons. The sample comprised memory CD4+ T cells sorted from blood. Subset meaning: CD45RA-negative fraction. The source is a woman aged 30 to 39 in good health.

The V and J genes are TRBV29-1 and TRBJ2-3; D not resolved. Germline CDR1 and CDR2: SQVTM and ANQGSEA. The germline V and J ends were trimmed by 7 bases and 2 bases, with 10 bases remaining between them. The CDR3 spans 12 residues. CDR3 sequence reads: CSAYGTTDTQYF. In DNA form, the CDR3 reads TGCAGCGCCTACGGTACCACAGATACGCAGTATTTT.

The gene calls are TRBV25-1 and TRBJ1-5; possibly TRBD1 for D (5 bases). The CDR3 sequence is 18 residues long. V dropped 4 bases and J dropped 2 bases, with 21 bases sitting between them. CDR1 MGHDK and CDR2 SYGVNS come from the germline V gene. CDR3 nucleotides: TGTGCCAGCAGTGGTGACAGCCACGACGGATTAGGCAATCAGCCCCAGCATTTT. Protein sequence: CASSGDSHDGLGNQPQHF.

Comment on this clone: This specimen includes other DNA sequences encoding the same CDR3. The chain recombines TRBV7-2 with TRBJ1-4; TRBD1 aligns across 10 bases. The germline V gene has CDR1 SGHTA and CDR2 FQGNSA. V lost 4 bases, J lost 8 bases, and 4 bases stayed unmatched. CDR3 length equals 14 residues. Here the CDR3 reads CASSSDRGREKLFF. In DNA, the CDR3 is TGTGCCAGCAGCTCCGACAGGGGGCGAGAAAAACTGTTTTTT.

The CDR3 nucleotides read TGTGCCAGCAGTCCGACACAGGGTTATGGCTACACCTTC. Translated, it gives CASSPTQGYGYTF. The chain has TRBV27 and TRBJ1-2; D is perhaps TRBD1 (6 bases). Trimming shortened V by 5 bases and J by 5 bases, and 12 bases separated the two germline ends. In germline, CDR1 is MNHEY, CDR2 SMNVEV (reference sequence). The CDR3 contains 13 residues.

The table lists this clone with a few counts. The chain couples TRBV7-3 to TRBJ2-7; D may be TRBD1 (6 bases). The germline V gene encodes CDR1 SGHTA and CDR2 FQGTGA. This CDR3 comprises 13 residues. V gave up 2 bases and J gave up 5 bases, with 10 bases separating them. The CDR3 region is CASSLLQGNEQYF. The CDR3 DNA reads as TGTGCCAGCAGCTTACTACAGGGTAACGAGCAGTACTTC.

This clone was observed a few times. The chain combines TRBV10-3 with TRBJ1-5, with a possible D match to TRBD1 (6 bases). The CDR3 is 16 residues long. CDR1 is ENHRY, CDR2 SYGVKD, per germline. V lost 3 bases, J lost 0 bases, and 12 bases lay in between. The CDR3 region is CAISDPQGYSNQPQHF. CDR3 nucleotide sequence: TGTGCCATCAGTGACCCACAGGGATATAGCAATCAGCCCCAGCATTTT.

The J gene is TRBJ2-1, the V gene TRBV27; a weak D match, TRBD2 (5 bases). V lost 3 bases and J lost 1, with 13 bases in between. The CDR3 totals 16 residues. CDR1 and CDR2 (germline): MNHEY, SMNVEV (reference sequence). The CDR3 coding sequence is TGTGCCAGCAGTTTTGCTAGCACAATTTCCTACAATGAGCAGTTCTTC. This sequence encodes CASSFASTISYNEQFF.

The V and J genes are TRBV5-4 and TRBJ1-1, with 7 bases matching TRBD1. Germline V lookup: CDR1 SGHNT, CDR2 YYREEE (reference sequence). This CDR3 is 14 amino acids long. The ends lost 0 bases at V and 6 bases at J; junction bases unmatched: 5. The CDR3 sequence: CASSLAHRGAEAFF. The CDR3 DNA reads as TGTGCCAGCAGCTTGGCCCACAGGGGAGCTGAAGCTTTCTTT.

Concerning this clone: This may be a read error: a much more frequent sequence differs by one nucleotide. This sample also contains other DNA sequences that code for the same CDR3. The rearrangement links TRBV7-9 to TRBJ2-3, with D uncertain. This CDR3 comprises 12 residues. From germline, CDR1 is SEHNR and CDR2 FQNEAQ (reference sequence). The V end lost 2 bases, the J end lost 2 bases, and 2 bases lay between the germline ends. DNA for the CDR3: TGTGCCAGCAGCTTATCCACAGATACGCAGTATTTT. Translation: CASSLSTDTQYF. The complete variable domain, with remaining parts taken from reference TRBV7-9 and TRBJ2-3, reads DTGVSQNPRHKITKRGQNVTFRCDPISEHNRLYWYRQTLGQGPEFLTYFQNEAQLEKSRLLSDRFSAERPKGSFSTLEIQRTEQGDSAMYLCASSLSTDTQYFGPGTRLTVL.

This chain uses TRBV14 with TRBJ2-7; 8 nucleotides line up with TRBD2. The CDR3 spans 17 residues. Germline V gives CDR1 SGHDN, CDR2 FVKESK. Losses at the gene ends were 4 bases for V and 2 bases for J; bases not matched to a gene: 13. CDR3: CASSPETGAGGTYEQYF. CDR3 bases: TGTGCCAGCAGCCCCGAAACAGGCGCGGGAGGAACCTACGAGCAGTACTTC.

The chain joins TRBV25-1 to TRBJ2-7, with D possibly TRBD1 on 5 matching bases. The V gene's germline CDR1 is MGHDK and CDR2 SYGVNS. V shed 3 bases and J shed 4 bases, with 13 bases lying between them. The CDR3 loop spans 14 amino acids. CDR3 in DNA: TGTGCCAGCAGTGAGGCAGGGTTCCGGTACGAGCAGTACTTC. Its translation: CASSEAGFRYEQYF.

This clone was found once. The chain carries TRBV28 and TRBJ2-7; D might be TRBD2 (5 bases). V dropped 3 bases and J dropped 0 bases, with 15 bases sitting between them. Germline V lookup: CDR1 MDHEN, CDR2 SYDVKM. The CDR3 loop spans 16 amino acids. CDR3 nucleotide sequence: TGTGCCAGCAGTTTGGCCCTTATGGGGAGCTCCTACGAGCAGTACTTC. As protein: CASSLALMGSSYEQYF.

The rearrangement links TRBV6-5 to TRBJ1-2, with D possibly matching TRBD1 (6 bases). CDR3 length: 14 residues. Trimming left V 0 bases short and J 8 bases short, with 13 bases between. Germline assignment: CDR1 MNHEY and CDR2 SVGAGI. As DNA, the CDR3 is TGTGCCAGCAGTTACTCGGGGGGCGTAGAGGGCTACACCTTC. Translated, it gives CASSYSGGVEGYTF.

This clone was recorded many times. CDR3 residues: CASSLVVAGGMMQYF. The CDR3 coding sequence is TGTGCCAGCAGCTTAGTGGTAGCGGGAGGGATGATGCAGTATTTT. The chain carries TRBV7-8 and TRBJ2-3, with 11 bases fitting TRBD2. This CDR3 has 15 residues. Per germline, CDR1 SGHVS and CDR2 FQNEAQ. V trimming: 1 base; J trimming: 11 bases; junction bases outside the gene matches: 8.

The chain is built from TRBV10-3 and TRBJ2-7; tentatively, D is TRBD1 (5 bases). V was pared by 8 bases and J by 7 bases, with 18 bases between. Germline CDR1 is ENHRY and CDR2 is SYGVKD. The CDR3 loop spans 13 amino acids. The CDR3 coding sequence is TGTGCCATCGCAAGCGACAGATCCTTAGAGCAGTACTTC. Translating gives CAIASDRSLEQYF.

As for this clone: Other DNA sequences in this specimen translate into the identical CDR3. The chain carries TRBV5-4 and TRBJ2-7; possible D gene TRBD2, 6 bases. The CDR3 has 14 amino acids. V was trimmed by 4 bases and J by 1 base, leaving 12 bases between them. Per the germline V gene, CDR1 is SGHNT and CDR2 is YYREEE (reference sequence). DNA of the CDR3: TGTGCCAGCAGCCTTCGGGGGACGTCCTACGAGCAGTACTTC. Translating it yields CASSLRGTSYEQYF.

As regards this clone: A much larger clone differs from this one at a single base, so this may be a read error. The same CDR3 can be traced to other DNA sequences in this sample. The V gene is TRBV5-1, the J gene TRBJ2-1, with TRBD2 identical over 13 bases. This CDR3 contains 15 residues. Germline CDR1 and CDR2: SGHRS and YFSETQ. V was pared by 3 bases and J by 6 bases, with 3 bases of the junction left unmatched. The DNA for the CDR3 is TGCGCCAGCAGCTCGGGACTAGCGGGAAGCAATGAGCAGTTCTTC. This sequence encodes CASSSGLAGSNEQFF.

The chain combines TRBV6-6 with TRBJ2-7, with 8 bases aligning to TRBD2. The germline CDR1 and CDR2 sequences are MNHNY and SVGAGI (reference sequence). Trimming took 4 bases from V and 0 from J; bases not matched to a gene: 5. CDR3 length equals 15 residues. The CDR3 sequence is CASSSTGTSSYEQYF. In DNA form, the CDR3 reads TGTGCCAGCAGTTCGACCGGGACTAGCTCCTACGAGCAGTACTTC.

J is TRBJ2-1 and V is TRBV6-5, with 7 nucleotides matching TRBD2. The length of the CDR3 is 14 residues. Germline trimming cut 0 bases from V and 8 bases from J; bases unmatched to any gene: 4. Germline CDR1 reads MNHEY; CDR2 reads SVGAGI. CDR3 in amino acids: CASSYSGRRDEQFF. The CDR3 nucleotides are TGTGCCAGCAGTTACTCCGGGAGGAGGGATGAGCAGTTCTTC.

The chain employs TRBV5-4 and TRBJ2-5, with unresolved D. The germline gives CDR1 SGHNT, CDR2 YYREEE (reference sequence). The V and J ends lost 2 bases and 5 bases respectively, with 10 bases between them. CDR3 length: 13 residues. The CDR3 loop reads CASSFSGLETQYF. In DNA form, the CDR3 reads TGTGCCAGCAGCTTTTCCGGGTTGGAGACCCAGTACTTC.

The V gene is TRBV9, the J gene TRBJ2-7, with 9 bases that match TRBD2. Germline loops: CDR1 SGDLS, CDR2 YYNGEE. Losses at the gene ends were 4 bases for V and 0 bases for J; bases not matched to a gene: 8. There are 16 residues in the CDR3. The CDR3 sequence: CASSPRDSGSSYEQYF. The CDR3 bases are TGTGCCAGCAGCCCTCGAGATAGCGGGAGCTCCTACGAGCAGTACTTC.

The rearrangement joins TRBV5-8 to TRBJ2-1; possibly TRBD2 for D (5 bases). Germline V CDR1 and CDR2: SGHTS, YDEGEE. The CDR3 length is 14 residues. The V end lost 0 bases, the J end lost 9 bases, and 13 bases lay between the germline ends. The CDR3 protein is CASSLGSQGGEQFF. The CDR3 DNA is TGTGCCAGCAGCTTGGGGAGTCAAGGAGGTGAGCAGTTCTTC.

The chain combines TRBV7-2 with TRBJ2-7; TRBD2 matches 7 bases. CDR1 and CDR2 from the germline V gene are SGHTA and FQGNSA. V dropped 3 bases and J dropped 0; count of bases not matched to a gene: 5. The CDR3 extends over 15 amino acids. The CDR3 is CASSFTGGSSYEQYF. The CDR3 region has the DNA TGTGCCAGCAGCTTTACCGGGGGGAGCTCCTACGAGCAGTACTTC.